One T cell receptor (beta chain) is described in this entry. What antigen it recognizes has not been identified. One base away there is no much larger clone; base qualities are not given. Genomic DNA was extracted from sorted cells for sequencing of the TCRbeta CDR3 region. The immunoSEQ Assay was used to sequence the TCRbeta CDR3 regions. TCRdb carries this immuneACCESS record with in-frame sequences only. Its versions omit some clonotypes, under half of them owing to an unresolved V gene in the studies checked, with the rest unexplained. The sample table shows 30,000 to 45,000 clones, and 75% to 90% are seen once. The ten largest clones take up around 33% of the sample. The CDR3 goes from the cysteine to the phenylalanine over 13 residues. The only DNA kept is the CDR3, 39 bases in frame from the first base. CDR1 and CDR2, per the germline V gene, are WSHSY and SAAADI. V lost 2 bases and J lost 5 bases, and the count of bases not matched to a germline gene is 0.

The trial excluded patients who had a history of autoimmune disease or who were on systemic immunosuppression. Peripheral blood for TCR sequencing was collected from all dose cohorts at baseline, on cycle 4 day 1, and on cycle 7 day 1. Samples came from an open-label, multicenter, first-in-human phase I dose-escalation trial of ivuxolimab. Adults with locally advanced or metastatic melanoma, renal cell carcinoma, hepatocellular carcinoma or head and neck squamous cell carcinoma were enrolled in the trial. CD4+ and CD8+ T cells were sorted separately from peripheral blood before TCR sequencing. The sample belongs to a study of OX40 agonist ivuxolimab in advanced cancers. General notes on the study: Ivuxolimab, which targeted the costimulatory receptor OX40 (CD134), was an agonistic, fully human IgG2 monoclonal antibody. Of the approximately 50 dose-escalation patients, hepatocellular carcinoma was present in roughly 19, melanoma in approximately 15, renal cell carcinoma in 9 and head and neck cancer in 9. The purpose of peripheral TCRbeta sequencing was to test whether ivuxolimab changed TCR sequence diversity and led to clonal T-cell expansion. Partial responses were achieved by three dose-escalation patients, of whom one had hepatocellular carcinoma and two had cutaneous melanoma. The dose-escalation cohort was 82.7% male with a mean age of approximately 60 years, ranging from roughly 23 to 90. Intravenous ivuxolimab was administered to patients every 2 weeks at six dose levels: 0.01, 0.1, 0.3, 1.5, 3 and 10 mg/kg. The paper covers the monotherapy dose-escalation part of the phase I ivuxolimab trial, which included N of about 51 patients. Prior anti-PD-1, anti-PD-L1 or anti-CTLA-4 therapy was permitted, and about 40% of dose-escalation patients had received checkpoint inhibitors. On the study overall, not on this receptor specifically: Which antigens the clonally expanded peripheral T cells were specific for was not determined. Low levels of normalized T-cell clonal expansion were also shown by some nonresponding patients. Clonal expansion of both CD4+ and CD8+ blood T cells was observed from baseline to week 6 at doses 0.1 to 3.0 mg/kg. After ivuxolimab, more expanded clones were found on average in CD8+ T cells than in CD4+ T cells. Partial responders in the 0.1-3.0 mg/kg groups had among the lowest normalized peripheral clonal expansion, especially among CD8+ T cells.

The clonotype comes from an adult with an advanced solid tumor such as melanoma, head and neck, liver or kidney cancer. This specimen was CD4+ or CD8+ T cells sorted from blood, taken in a trial of the OX40 agonist ivuxolimab. Rearrangement joined TRBV10-2 to TRBJ2-5; 9 middle bases align to TRBD1. The CDR3: CASSEDRGETQYF. The DNA is TGCGCCAGCAGTGAGGACAGGGGGGAGACCCAGTACTTC.